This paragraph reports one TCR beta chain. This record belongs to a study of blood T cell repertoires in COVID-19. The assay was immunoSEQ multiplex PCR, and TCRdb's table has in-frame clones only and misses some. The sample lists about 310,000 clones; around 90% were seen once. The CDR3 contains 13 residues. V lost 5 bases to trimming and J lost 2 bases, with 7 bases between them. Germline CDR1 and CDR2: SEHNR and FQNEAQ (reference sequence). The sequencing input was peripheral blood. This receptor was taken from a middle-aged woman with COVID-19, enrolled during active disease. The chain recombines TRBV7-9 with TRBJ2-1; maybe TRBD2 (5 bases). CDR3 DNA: TGTGCCAGCAGCCAGCGGACCTACAATGAGCAGTTCTTC. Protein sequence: CASSQRTYNEQFF.